Included here is one T cell receptor beta chain sequence, with context. What it binds is not known. Both 60 Vbeta primers and 13 Jbeta primers went into the PCR. Here immunoSEQ multiplex PCR was the method, and the copy in TCRdb shows in-frame clones only, minus some. The sample records 99,000 or so clones, 70% to 80% being singletons. This sample stems from a study of cytomegalovirus exposure and HLA in healthy donors. The study's findings and limits: Analysis was performed later, and it showed HLA-associated TCR beta chains to be more clonally expanded than equally common others. As a later analysis revealed, the rate of TCR association differed by HLA locus, with DRB1 most and HLA-C fewest. In all likelihood, a cluster of highly shared sequence variants was a sequencing artifact. When the data were analyzed later, several of the most significant clusters appeared to be linked to common viral pathogens.

The germline V gene encodes CDR1 LGHNA and CDR2 YNFKEQ. V gave up 1 base and J gave up 1 base; unmatched junction bases: 6. The CDR3 is 17 residues long. The sequenced sample was PBMCs. This rearrangement joins TRBV4-2 to TRBJ1-5; 8 bases map to TRBD1. The sequence came from a middle-aged man in good health and CMV-seronegative. Here the CDR3 reads CASSQGQGAASNQPQHF. The CDR3 DNA follows: TGTGCCAGCAGCCAAGGGCAGGGGGCGGCCAGCAATCAGCCCCAGCATTTT.